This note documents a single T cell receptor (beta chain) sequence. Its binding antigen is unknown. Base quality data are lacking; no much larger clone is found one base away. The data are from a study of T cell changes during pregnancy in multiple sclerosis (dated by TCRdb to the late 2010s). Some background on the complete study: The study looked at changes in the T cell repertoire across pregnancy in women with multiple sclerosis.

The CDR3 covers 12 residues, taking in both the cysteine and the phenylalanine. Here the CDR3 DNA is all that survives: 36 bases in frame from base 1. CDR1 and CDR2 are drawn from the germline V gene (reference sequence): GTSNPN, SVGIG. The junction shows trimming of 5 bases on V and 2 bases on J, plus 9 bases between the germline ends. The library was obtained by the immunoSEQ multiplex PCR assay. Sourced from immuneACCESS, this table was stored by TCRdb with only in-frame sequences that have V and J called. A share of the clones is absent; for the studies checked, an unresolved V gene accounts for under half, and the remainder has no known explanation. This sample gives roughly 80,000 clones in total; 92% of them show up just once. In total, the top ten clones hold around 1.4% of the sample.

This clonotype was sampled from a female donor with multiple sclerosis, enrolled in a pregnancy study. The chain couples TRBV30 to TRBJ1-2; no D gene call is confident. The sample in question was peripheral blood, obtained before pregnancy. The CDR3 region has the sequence CAWSGLNYGYTF. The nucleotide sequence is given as TGTGCCTGGTCCGGACTGAACTATGGCTACACCTTC.